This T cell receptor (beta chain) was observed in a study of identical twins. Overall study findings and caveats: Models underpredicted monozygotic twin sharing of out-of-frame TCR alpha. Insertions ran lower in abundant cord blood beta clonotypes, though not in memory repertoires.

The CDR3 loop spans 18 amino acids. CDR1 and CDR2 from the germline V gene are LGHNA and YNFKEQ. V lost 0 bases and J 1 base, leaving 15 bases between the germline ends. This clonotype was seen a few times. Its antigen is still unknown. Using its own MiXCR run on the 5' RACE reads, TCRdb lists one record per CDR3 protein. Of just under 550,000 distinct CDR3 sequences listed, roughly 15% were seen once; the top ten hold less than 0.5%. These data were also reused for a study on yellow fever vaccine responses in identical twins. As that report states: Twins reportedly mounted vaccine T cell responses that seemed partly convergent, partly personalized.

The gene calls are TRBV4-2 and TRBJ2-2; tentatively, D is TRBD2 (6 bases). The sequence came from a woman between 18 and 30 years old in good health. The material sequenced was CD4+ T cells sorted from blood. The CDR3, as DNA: TGTGCCAGCAGCCAAGAAGGAAGACTAGTGATGAACACCGGGGAGCTGTTTTTT. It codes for CASSQEGRLVMNTGELFF.